The next 18 T cell receptor beta chains were all read from a single sample in a study of T cells after yellow fever vaccination. In TCRdb, the 5' RACE reads were re-called with MiXCR into one record per CDR3 protein. The sample consists of about 220,000 distinct CDR3 sequences, approximately 3% of them appearing once. Here the sequenced sample was CD4+ T cells sorted from PBMCs, taken 10 days after the yellow fever booster vaccination. The receptors come from a young man who received the YFV17D yellow fever vaccine.

The chain combines TRBV20-1 with TRBJ2-3; weak D call: TRBD1 (6 bases). Trimming pared 3 bases from V and 3 bases from J, leaving 13 bases between. CDR3 length: 14 amino acids. Germline V CDR1 and CDR2: DFQATT, SNEGSKA (reference sequence). CDR3 in DNA: TGCAGTGCTAGCAGGGGAATTGGGACAGATACGCAGTATTTT. Its protein product is CSASRGIGTDTQYF.

This clonotype was counted a few times. The chain recombines TRBV6-5 with TRBJ2-7, with D unclear. Germline V gives CDR1 MNHEY, CDR2 SVGAGI. This CDR3 contains 13 residues. V lost 4 bases to trimming and J lost 0 bases, with 7 bases between them. The CDR3 loop reads CASSSPTSYEQYV. CDR3 nucleotides: TGTGCCAGCAGTTCCCCCACCTCCTACGAGCAGTACGTC.

This clonotype was detected ten times or more. The chain recombines TRBV7-9 with TRBJ1-1, with D perhaps matching TRBD1 (6 bases). The CDR3 has 15 amino acids. Trimming shortened V by 5 bases and J by 3 bases, and 16 bases separated the two germline ends. Germline loops: CDR1 SEHNR, CDR2 FQNEAQ (reference sequence). This CDR3 is CASSLGGAYDTEAFF. The CDR3 coding sequence is TGTGCCAGCAGCCTAGGGGGGGCTTACGACACTGAAGCTTTCTTT.

This clonotype was observed many times. V is TRBV4-2 and J is TRBJ2-7; TRBD2 aligns across 12 bases. Germline assignment: CDR1 LGHNA and CDR2 YNFKEQ. The CDR3 is made up of 15 amino acids. V lost 3 bases and J lost 4; bases outside the gene matches: 4. CDR3 protein: CASSHSSGGVYEQYF. CDR3 DNA: TGTGCCAGCAGCCATTCTAGCGGGGGGGTTTACGAGCAGTACTTC.

The table lists this clonotype with a few counts. V and J are TRBV7-2 and TRBJ2-3, with D uncertain. This CDR3 has 13 amino acids. The V gene's germline CDR1 is SGHTA and CDR2 FQGNSA. Trimming cost V 3 bases and J 1 base, with 5 bases left between them. The CDR3 nucleotides are TGTGCCAGCAGCTTCCCCGGCACAGATACGCAGTATTTT. It translates to CASSFPGTDTQYF.

This clonotype was seen many times. The chain has TRBV3-1 and TRBJ2-5; weak D call: TRBD2 (5 bases). The germline V gene encodes CDR1 LGHDT and CDR2 YNNKEL (reference sequence). The CDR3 extends over 12 amino acids. Trimming took 8 bases from V and 5 from J, leaving 12 bases between them. CDR3 sequence (DNA): TGTGCCAGCGGCTACTGGAGGGAGACCCAGTACTTC. This encodes CASGYWRETQYF.

This clonotype occurred many times. Here the CDR3 DNA reads TGTGCCAGCAGGCTCCGGACGGGGGCAGGCGGGGAGCTGTTTTTT. This gives the protein CASRLRTGAGGELFF. The chain combines TRBV12-3 or TRBV12-4 with TRBJ2-2; possibly TRBD1 or TRBD2 for D (6 bases each). Trimming removed 6 bases at V and 7 bases at J, with 18 bases between. This CDR3 has 15 residues.

A few counts support this clonotype. The chain employs TRBV3-1 and TRBJ1-6; TRBD1 matches 9 bases. The V gene's germline CDR1 is LGHDT and CDR2 YNNKEL (reference sequence). CDR3 size: 14 residues. The V gene end was trimmed by 4 bases and the J gene end by 13 bases; junction bases not matched to a gene: 8. As DNA, the CDR3 is TGTGCCAGCAGCCTACAGGGGGCCTCCCCGCCCCTCCACTTT. This translates into CASSLQGASPPLHF.

This clonotype has at least ten counts. The CDR3 coding sequence is TGCAGCGGGTTAGGTGCAGGGGCCCCGTCCTACGAGCAGTACTTC. Its protein is CSGLGAGAPSYEQYF. The V and J genes are TRBV29-1 and TRBJ2-7; weak D call: TRBD1 (6 bases). Per the germline V gene, CDR1 is SQVTM and CDR2 is ANQGSEA. There are 15 residues in the CDR3. Trimming removed 7 bases from V and 1 base from J, with 20 bases in between.

V is TRBV18 and J is TRBJ2-3; perhaps TRBD2 as D (6 bases). Trimming cost V 5 bases and J 1 base, with 13 bases left between them. Germline assignment: CDR1 KGHSH and CDR2 LQKENI. The CDR3 spans 15 residues. CDR3 nucleotide sequence: TGTGCCAGCTCATTCGAGGGAGGAGGCACAGATACGCAGTATTTT. Its protein is CASSFEGGGTDTQYF.

The genes are TRBV7-6 and TRBJ2-3; 12 nucleotides align to TRBD2. Trimming at V came to 4 bases and at J to 1 base, leaving 9 bases not matched to a gene. The germline V gene has CDR1 SGHVS and CDR2 FNYEAQ. The CDR3 runs to 18 residues. CDR3 in amino acids: CASSYMDASGGGTDTQYF. DNA of the CDR3: TGTGCCAGCAGCTACATGGACGCTAGCGGGGGGGGCACAGATACGCAGTATTTT.

This clonotype was counted many times. The chain recombines TRBV7-2 with TRBJ2-5; a weak D match, TRBD1 (5 bases). Germline-derived CDR1 and CDR2 are SGHTA and FQGNSA. With 2 bases removed from V and 5 bases from J, the gap between germline ends came to 21 bases. This CDR3 is 17 amino acids long. The chain's CDR3 is CASSLWAPTGPGETQYF. Here the CDR3 DNA reads TGTGCCAGCAGCTTATGGGCCCCCACAGGCCCCGGCGAGACCCAGTACTTC.

This clonotype showed up just a few times. The CDR3 here is CASSLDANSYEQYV. Written as DNA, the CDR3 is TGTGCCAGCAGCCTGGACGCGAACTCCTACGAGCAGTACGTC. The chain carries TRBV7-9 and TRBJ2-7, with unresolved D. Germline loops: CDR1 SEHNR, CDR2 FQNEAQ (reference sequence). V gave up 5 bases and J gave up 0 bases, with 11 bases separating them. The length of the CDR3 is 14 residues.

The sample holds many counts of this clonotype. The chain uses TRBV9 and TRBJ1-1; D may be TRBD1 (6 bases). Germline assignment: CDR1 SGDLS and CDR2 YYNGEE. This CDR3 has 16 amino acids. V lost 0 bases and J lost 3, with 15 bases in between. The DNA for the CDR3 is TGTGCCAGCAGCGTAGGTAGTCAGGGGATGGACACTGAAGCTTTCTTT. Translation: CASSVGSQGMDTEAFF.

The sample holds many counts of this clonotype. J is TRBJ2-3 and V is TRBV7-2; 7 bases are a match to TRBD2. J lost 4 bases, V lost 5 bases, and 9 bases had no gene match. Germline values: CDR1 SGHTA, CDR2 FQGNSA. The CDR3 runs 15 residues. CDR3: CASSLMGGGSDTQYF. DNA for the CDR3: TGTGCCAGCAGCCTGATGGGGGGGGGATCAGATACGCAGTATTTT.

In this sample, this clonotype turned up many times. This chain uses TRBV20-1 with TRBJ1-5; TRBD1 matches 7 bases. This CDR3 region has 14 residues. Germline V CDR1 and CDR2: DFQATT, SNEGSKA (reference sequence). Germline trimming cut 8 bases from V and 5 bases from J; bases unmatched to any gene: 12. The CDR3 DNA is TGCAGTACTCCTCAGGGGGGAGTTCATCAGCCCCAGCATTTT. Translating it yields CSTPQGGVHQPQHF.

This clonotype has at least ten counts. The CDR3 nucleotides are TGCGCCAGCAGCTTGGGGCTCCGGGACGCTAATGAAAAACTGTTTTTT. Encoded protein: CASSLGLRDANEKLFF. The V call is TRBV5-1, the J call TRBJ1-4; TRBD1 is a possible D gene (5 bases). V was trimmed by 0 bases and J by 3 bases, leaving 12 bases between them. This CDR3 comprises 16 residues. Germline CDR1 and CDR2: SGHRS and YFSETQ.

This clonotype came up a few times. A junction boundary mismatches the germline segment, possibly from a read error. The rearrangement links TRBV7-2 to TRBJ2-1; D uncertain. The CDR3 is made up of 13 amino acids. Germline V gives CDR1 SGHTA, CDR2 FQGNSA. CDR3 sequence (DNA): TGTGCCAGCAGCTTAGCCGCCGGCAATGGGCAGTTCTTC. Amino acid sequence: CASSLAAGNGQFF.